This T cell receptor beta chain was identified in a study of Graves' ophthalmopathy and Graves' hyperthyroidism. Study-level results: Forecasting of ophthalmopathy progression by the model achieved around 71% sensitivity and roughly 78% specificity.

Concerning this clonotype: The antigen is undetermined.

CDR3 regions of TCR beta were amplified from RNA transcripts. A first-round RT-PCR used HTBI primers, followed by a second-round multiplex PCR. TCRdb recomputed calls from the multiplex PCR reads with MiXCR, one row per CDR3 protein. Altogether around 1,000,000 distinct CDR3 sequences are present, about 40% being singletons, with the ten largest covering around 10%. Unmatched junction bases numbered 4, after V lost 0 bases and J lost 2 bases. This CDR3 is 15 amino acids long. Germline V gene lookup returns CDR1 MNHEY and CDR2 SVGAGI. This chain uses TRBV6-5 with TRBJ2-7, with TRBD1 identical over 7 bases. The sequence was collected from an adult man with Graves' hyperthyroidism. What was sequenced was peripheral blood or thyroid tissue (not recorded which). The CDR3: CASSYSGQLTYEQYF. Written as DNA, the CDR3 is TGTGCCAGCAGTTACTCGGGACAGCTTACCTACGAGCAGTACTTC.